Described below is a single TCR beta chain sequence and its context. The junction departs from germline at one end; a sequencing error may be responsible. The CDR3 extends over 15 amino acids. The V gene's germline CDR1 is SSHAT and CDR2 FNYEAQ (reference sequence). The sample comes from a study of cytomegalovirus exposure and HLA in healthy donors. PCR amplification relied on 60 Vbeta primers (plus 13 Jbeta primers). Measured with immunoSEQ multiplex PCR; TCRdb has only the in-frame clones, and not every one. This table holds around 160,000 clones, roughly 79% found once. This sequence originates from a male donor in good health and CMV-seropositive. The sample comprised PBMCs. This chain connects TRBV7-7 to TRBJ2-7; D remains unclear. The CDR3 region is CASSPQLGRIHEQYF. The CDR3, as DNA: TGTGCTAGCAGCCCCCAGTTGGGCAGGATCCACGAGCAGTACTTC. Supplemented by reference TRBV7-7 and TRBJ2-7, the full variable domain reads GAGVSQSPRYKVTKRGQDVTLRCDPISSHATLYWYQQALGQGPEFLTYFNYEAQPDKSGLPSDRFSAERPEGSISTLTIQRTEQRDSAMYRCASSPQLGRIHEQYFGPGTRLTVT.